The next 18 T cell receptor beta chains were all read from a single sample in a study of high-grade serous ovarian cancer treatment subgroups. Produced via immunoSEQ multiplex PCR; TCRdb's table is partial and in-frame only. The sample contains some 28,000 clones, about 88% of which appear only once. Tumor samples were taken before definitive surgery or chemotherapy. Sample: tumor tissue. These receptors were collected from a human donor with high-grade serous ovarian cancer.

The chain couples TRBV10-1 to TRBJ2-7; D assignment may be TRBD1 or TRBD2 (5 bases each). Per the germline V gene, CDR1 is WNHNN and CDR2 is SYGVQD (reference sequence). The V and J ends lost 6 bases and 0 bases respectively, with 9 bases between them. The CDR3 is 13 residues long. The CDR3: CASSEGSSYEQYF. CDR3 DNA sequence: TGCGCCAGCAGCGAGGGGAGCTCCTACGAGCAGTACTTC.

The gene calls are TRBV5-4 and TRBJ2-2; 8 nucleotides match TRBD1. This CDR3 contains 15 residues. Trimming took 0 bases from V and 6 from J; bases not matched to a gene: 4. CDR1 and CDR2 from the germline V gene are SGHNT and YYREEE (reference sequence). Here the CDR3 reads CASSLEDRGPGELFF. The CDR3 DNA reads TGTGCCAGCAGCTTGGAAGACAGGGGTCCCGGGGAGCTGTTTTTT. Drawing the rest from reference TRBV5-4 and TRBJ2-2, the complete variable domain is ETGVTQSPTHLIKTRGQQVTLRCSSQSGHNTVSWYQQALGQGPQFIFQYYREEENGRGNFPPRFSGLQFPNYSSELNVNALELDDSALYLCASSLEDRGPGELFFGEGSRLTVL.

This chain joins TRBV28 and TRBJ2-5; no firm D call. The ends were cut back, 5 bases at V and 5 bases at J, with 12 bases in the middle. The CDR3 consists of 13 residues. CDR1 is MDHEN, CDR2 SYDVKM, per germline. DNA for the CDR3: TGTGCCAGCAGTGTCGTGGGTTCGGAGACCCAGTACTTC. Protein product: CASSVVGSETQYF.

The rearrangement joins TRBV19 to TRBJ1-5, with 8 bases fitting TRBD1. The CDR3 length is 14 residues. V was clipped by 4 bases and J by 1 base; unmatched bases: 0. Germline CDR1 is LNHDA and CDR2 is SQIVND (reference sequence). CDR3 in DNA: TGTGCCAGTAGTAGGACAGGGAGCAATCAGCCCCAGCATTTT. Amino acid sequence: CASSRTGSNQPQHF. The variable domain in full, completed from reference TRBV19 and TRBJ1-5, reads DGGITQSPKYLFRKEGQNVTLSCEQNLNHDAMYWYRQDPGQGLRLIYYSQIVNDFQKGDIAEGYSVSREKKESFPLTVTSAQKNPTAFYLCASSRTGSNQPQHFGDGTRLSIL.

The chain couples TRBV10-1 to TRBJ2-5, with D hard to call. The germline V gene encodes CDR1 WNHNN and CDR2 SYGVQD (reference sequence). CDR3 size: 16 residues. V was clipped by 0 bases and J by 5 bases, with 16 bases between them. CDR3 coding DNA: TGCGCCAGCAGTGAGTCTGCTAGTTTAGGTGGGGAGACCCAGTACTTC. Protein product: CASSESASLGGETQYF.

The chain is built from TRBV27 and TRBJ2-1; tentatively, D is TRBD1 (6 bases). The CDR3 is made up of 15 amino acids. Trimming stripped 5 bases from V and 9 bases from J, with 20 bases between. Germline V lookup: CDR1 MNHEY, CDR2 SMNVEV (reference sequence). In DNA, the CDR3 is TGTGCCAGCAGTGGGGACATCTCGAAAAGCAGTGAGCAGTTCTTC. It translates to CASSGDISKSSEQFF.

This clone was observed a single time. The CDR3 bases are TGTGCCAGCAGCCGCAAGGGGACTAGCGGGGCGTCCGGGGAGCTGTTTTTT. It is translated as CASSRKGTSGASGELFF. This rearrangement joins TRBV7-3 to TRBJ2-2, with 13 positions matching TRBD2. V trimming: 5 bases; J trimming: 6 bases; junction bases outside the gene matches: 9. Germline loops: CDR1 SGHTA, CDR2 FQGTGA. The CDR3 is 17 residues long.

The CDR3 loop reads CAWSGWDRGLGRPQHF. CDR3 DNA sequence: TGTGCCTGGAGTGGTTGGGACAGGGGGCTGGGGAGGCCCCAGCATTTT. The chain couples TRBV30 to TRBJ1-5, with 12 bases lining up with TRBD1. The CDR3 runs 16 residues. The germline V gene encodes CDR1 GTSNPN and CDR2 SVGIG (reference sequence). Trimming cost V 1 base and J 9 bases; bases outside gene matches: 10.

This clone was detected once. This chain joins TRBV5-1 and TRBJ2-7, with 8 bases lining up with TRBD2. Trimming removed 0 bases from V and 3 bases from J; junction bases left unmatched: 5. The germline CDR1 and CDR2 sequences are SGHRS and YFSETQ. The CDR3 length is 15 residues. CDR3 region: CASSLAVSGNYEQYF. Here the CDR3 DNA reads TGCGCCAGCAGCTTGGCCGTTAGCGGGAACTACGAGCAGTACTTC.

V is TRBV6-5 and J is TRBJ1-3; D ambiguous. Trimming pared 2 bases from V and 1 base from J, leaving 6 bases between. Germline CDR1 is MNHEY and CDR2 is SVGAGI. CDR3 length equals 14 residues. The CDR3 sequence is CASSYGESGNTIYF. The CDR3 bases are TGTGCCAGCAGTTACGGGGAATCTGGAAACACCATATATTTT.

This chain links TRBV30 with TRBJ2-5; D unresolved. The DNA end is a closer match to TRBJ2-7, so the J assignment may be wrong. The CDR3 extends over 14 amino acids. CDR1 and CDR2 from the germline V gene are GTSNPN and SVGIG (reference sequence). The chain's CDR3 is CAWSRSLVVDEQYF. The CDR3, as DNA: TGTGCCTGGAGCAGGTCATTAGTCGTGGACGAGCAGTACTTC.

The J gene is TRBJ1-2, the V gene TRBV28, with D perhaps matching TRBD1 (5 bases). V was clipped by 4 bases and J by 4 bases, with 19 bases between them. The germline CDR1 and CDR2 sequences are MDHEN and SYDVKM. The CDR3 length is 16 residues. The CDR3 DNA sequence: TGTGCCAGCAGTTGGGGGTACGACAGTCCCTCCTATGGCTACACCTTC. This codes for CASSWGYDSPSYGYTF.

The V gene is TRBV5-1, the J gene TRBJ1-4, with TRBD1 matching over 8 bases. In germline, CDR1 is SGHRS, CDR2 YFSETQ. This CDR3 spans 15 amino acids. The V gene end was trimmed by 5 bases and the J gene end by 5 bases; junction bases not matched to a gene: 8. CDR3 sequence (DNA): TGCGCCAGCAGGCACCTTGACAGGGGAAATGAAAAACTGTTTTTT. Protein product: CASRHLDRGNEKLFF.

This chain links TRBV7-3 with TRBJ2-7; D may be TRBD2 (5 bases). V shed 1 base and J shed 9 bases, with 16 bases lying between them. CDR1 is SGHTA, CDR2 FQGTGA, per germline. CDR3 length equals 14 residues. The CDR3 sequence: CASSLNGVVGRQYF. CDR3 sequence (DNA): TGTGCCAGCAGCTTAAACGGGGTGGTAGGCAGGCAGTACTTC.

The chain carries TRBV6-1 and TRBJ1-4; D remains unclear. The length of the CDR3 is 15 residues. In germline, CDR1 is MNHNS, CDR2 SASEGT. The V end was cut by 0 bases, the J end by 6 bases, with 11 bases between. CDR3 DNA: TGTGCCAGCAGTGAAGCGCTTGGGTGGGATGAAAAACTGTTTTTT. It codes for CASSEALGWDEKLFF.

The CDR3 spells CASSQVTSGRAWSHTQYF. The CDR3 coding sequence is TGCGCCAGCAGCCAGGTGACTAGCGGGAGGGCTTGGTCTCATACGCAGTATTTT. The chain links TRBV4-1 to TRBJ2-3; TRBD2 aligns across 14 bases. Germline V CDR1 and CDR2: MGHRA, YSYEKL. V gave up 3 bases and J gave up 7 bases; unmatched junction bases: 12. This CDR3 has 18 amino acids.

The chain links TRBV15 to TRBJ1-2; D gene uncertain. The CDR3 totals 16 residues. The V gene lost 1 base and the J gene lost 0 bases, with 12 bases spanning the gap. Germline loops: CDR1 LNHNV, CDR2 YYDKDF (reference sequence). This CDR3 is CATSRAQPKTNYGYTF. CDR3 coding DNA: TGTGCCACCAGCAGAGCGCAGCCCAAGACTAACTATGGCTACACCTTC. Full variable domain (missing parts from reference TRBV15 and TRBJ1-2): DAMVIQNPRYQVTQFGKPVTLSCSQTLNHNVMYWYQQKSSQAPKLLFHYYDKDFNNEADTPDNFQSRRPNTSFCFLDIRSPGLGDTAMYLCATSRAQPKTNYGYTFGSGTRLTVV.

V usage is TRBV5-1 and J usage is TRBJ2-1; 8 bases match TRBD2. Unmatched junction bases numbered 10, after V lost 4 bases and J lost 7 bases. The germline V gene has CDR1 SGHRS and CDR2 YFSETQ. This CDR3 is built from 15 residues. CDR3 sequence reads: CASSPPGTRFNEQFF. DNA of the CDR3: TGCGCCAGCAGCCCCCCCGGGACTAGATTTAATGAGCAGTTCTTC.